The clone carrying this TCR beta chain was found once. This sample was included in a study of technical replicates of blood from a handful of donors. Data came from immunoSEQ multiplex PCR; TCRdb stores just in-frame clones and leaves some out. The table records more than 65,000 clones, nearly 98% of them present only once. The receptor was isolated from a human donor in good health. Input material: T cells isolated from PBMCs.

CDR3 DNA: TGTGCCAGTACCCCAAGAGGGACACATTATCCAGCTTTCTTT. It specifies CASTPRGTHYPAFF. The rearrangement uses TRBV19 and TRBJ1-1; D is possibly TRBD1 (6 bases). Between the trimmed V and J ends, which lost 7 bases and 10 bases, there was a span of 22 bases. This CDR3 is built from 14 residues. Germline CDR1 and CDR2: LNHDA and SQIVND (reference sequence).